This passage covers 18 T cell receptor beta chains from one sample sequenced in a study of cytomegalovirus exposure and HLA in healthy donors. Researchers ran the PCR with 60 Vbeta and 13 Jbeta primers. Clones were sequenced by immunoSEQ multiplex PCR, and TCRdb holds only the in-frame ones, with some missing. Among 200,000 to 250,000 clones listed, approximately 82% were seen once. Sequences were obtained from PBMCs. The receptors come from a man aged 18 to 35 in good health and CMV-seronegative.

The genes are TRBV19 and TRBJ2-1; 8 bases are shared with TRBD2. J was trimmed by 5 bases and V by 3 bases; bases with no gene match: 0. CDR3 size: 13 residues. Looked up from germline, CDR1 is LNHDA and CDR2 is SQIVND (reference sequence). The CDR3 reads CASSISGDNEQFF. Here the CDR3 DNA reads TGTGCCAGTAGTATTAGCGGGGACAATGAGCAGTTCTTC.

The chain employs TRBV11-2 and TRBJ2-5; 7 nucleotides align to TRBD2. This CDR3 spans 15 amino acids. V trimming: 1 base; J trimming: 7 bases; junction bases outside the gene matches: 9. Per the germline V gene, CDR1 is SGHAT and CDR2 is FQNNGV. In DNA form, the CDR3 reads TGTGCCAGCAGCTTAGTAGCGGGCATGATCGGGACCCAGTACTTC. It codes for CASSLVAGMIGTQYF.

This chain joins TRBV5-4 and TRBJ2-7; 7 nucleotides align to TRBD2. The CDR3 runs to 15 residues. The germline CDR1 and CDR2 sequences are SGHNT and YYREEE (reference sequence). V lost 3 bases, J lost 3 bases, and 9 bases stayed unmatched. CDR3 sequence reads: CASSSPGLVDYEQYF. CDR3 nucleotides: TGTGCCAGCAGCTCTCCTGGACTAGTTGACTACGAGCAGTACTTC.

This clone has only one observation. The CDR3 DNA follows: TGCGCCAGCAGCTTGAGGAAAGCGGGAGGGCGAGGCGGAAAGTACCAAGAGACCCAGTACTTC. Encoded protein: CASSLRKAGGRGGKYQETQYF. The chain uses TRBV5-1 and TRBJ2-5; 10 bases are a match to TRBD2. CDR1 is SGHRS, CDR2 YFSETQ, per germline. The CDR3 has 21 residues. With 1 base clipped from V and 0 bases from J, the junction kept 18 bases outside the gene matches.

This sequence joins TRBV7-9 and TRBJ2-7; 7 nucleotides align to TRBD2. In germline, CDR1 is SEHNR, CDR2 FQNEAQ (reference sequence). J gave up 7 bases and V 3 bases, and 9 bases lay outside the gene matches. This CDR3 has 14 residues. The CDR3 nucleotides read TGTGCCAGCAGCTTGCCGACTAGCCGAGGGGAGCAGTACTTC. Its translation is CASSLPTSRGEQYF.

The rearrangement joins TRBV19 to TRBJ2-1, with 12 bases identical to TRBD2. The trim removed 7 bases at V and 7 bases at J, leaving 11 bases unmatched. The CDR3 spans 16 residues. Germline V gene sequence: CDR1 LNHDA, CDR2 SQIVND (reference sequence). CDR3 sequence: CASTETGLAGLNEQFF. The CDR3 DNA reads TGTGCCAGTACCGAAACCGGACTAGCGGGATTAAATGAGCAGTTCTTC.

CDR3: CASRYQEPYEQYF. The CDR3 bases are TGTGCCAGCCGATATCAAGAGCCCTACGAGCAGTACTTC. This chain joins TRBV27 and TRBJ2-7; D ambiguous. Trimming took off 8 bases at V and 2 bases at J, with 13 bases between the two ends. The germline V gene has CDR1 MNHEY and CDR2 SMNVEV (reference sequence). This CDR3 region has 13 residues.

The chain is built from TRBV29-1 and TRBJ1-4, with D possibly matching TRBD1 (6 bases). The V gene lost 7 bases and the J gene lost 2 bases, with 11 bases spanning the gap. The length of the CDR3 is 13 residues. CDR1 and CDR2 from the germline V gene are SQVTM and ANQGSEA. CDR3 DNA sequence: TGCAGCGCCCGGGACATCACTAATGAAAAACTGTTTTTT. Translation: CSARDITNEKLFF.

CDR3 residues: CASSLGARHSNTEAFF. CDR3 nucleotides: TGTGCCAGCTCACTAGGGGCGAGACACTCGAACACTGAAGCTTTCTTT. The chain has TRBV18 and TRBJ1-1; possible D gene TRBD1, 5 bases. Trimming took 4 bases from V and 1 from J, leaving 16 bases between them. Germline lookup yields CDR1 KGHSH and CDR2 LQKENI. CDR3 length equals 16 residues.

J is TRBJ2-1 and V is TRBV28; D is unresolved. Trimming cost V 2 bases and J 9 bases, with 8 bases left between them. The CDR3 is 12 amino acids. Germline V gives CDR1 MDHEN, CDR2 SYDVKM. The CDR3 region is CASSLSVGEQFF. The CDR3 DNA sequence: TGTGCCAGCAGTTTAAGCGTTGGTGAGCAGTTCTTC.

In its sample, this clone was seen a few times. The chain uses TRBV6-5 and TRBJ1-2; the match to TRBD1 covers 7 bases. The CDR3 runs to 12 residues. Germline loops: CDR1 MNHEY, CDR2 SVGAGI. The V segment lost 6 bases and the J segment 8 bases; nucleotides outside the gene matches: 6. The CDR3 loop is CASRQGFGGYTF. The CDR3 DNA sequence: TGTGCCAGCAGACAGGGGTTTGGAGGCTACACCTTC.

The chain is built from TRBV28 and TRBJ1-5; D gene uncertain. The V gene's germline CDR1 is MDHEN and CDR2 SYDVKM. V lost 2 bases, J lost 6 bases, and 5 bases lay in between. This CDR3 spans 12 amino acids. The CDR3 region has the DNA TGTGCCAGCAGTTTAACGGGTCAGCCCCAGCATTTT. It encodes CASSLTGQPQHF.

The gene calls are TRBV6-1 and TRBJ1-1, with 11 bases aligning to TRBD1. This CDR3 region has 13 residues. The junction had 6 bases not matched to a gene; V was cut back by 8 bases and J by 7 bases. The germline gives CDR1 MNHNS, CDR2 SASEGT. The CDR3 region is CASCWDRGGEAFF. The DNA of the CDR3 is TGTGCCAGCTGTTGGGACAGGGGGGGTGAAGCTTTCTTT.

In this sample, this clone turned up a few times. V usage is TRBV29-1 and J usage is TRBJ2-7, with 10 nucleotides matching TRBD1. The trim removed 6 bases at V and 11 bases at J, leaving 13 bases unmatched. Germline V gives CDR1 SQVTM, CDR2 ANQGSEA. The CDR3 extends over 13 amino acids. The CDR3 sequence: CSVIPGQGRREYF. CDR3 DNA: TGCAGCGTCATCCCGGGACAGGGGAGGCGGGAGTACTTC.

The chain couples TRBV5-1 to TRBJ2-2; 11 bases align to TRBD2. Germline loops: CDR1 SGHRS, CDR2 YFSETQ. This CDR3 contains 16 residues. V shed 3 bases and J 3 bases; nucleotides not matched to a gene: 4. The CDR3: CASSSGTSGYTGELFF. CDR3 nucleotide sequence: TGCGCCAGCAGCTCCGGGACTAGCGGTTACACCGGGGAGCTGTTTTTT.

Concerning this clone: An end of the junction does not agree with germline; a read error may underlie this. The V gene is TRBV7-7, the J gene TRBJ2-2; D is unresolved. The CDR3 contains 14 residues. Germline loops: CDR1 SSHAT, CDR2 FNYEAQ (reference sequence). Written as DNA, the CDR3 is TGTGCTAGCAGTGTAACGGCGAACACCGGGGAGCTGTTTTTT. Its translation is CASSVTANTGELFF.

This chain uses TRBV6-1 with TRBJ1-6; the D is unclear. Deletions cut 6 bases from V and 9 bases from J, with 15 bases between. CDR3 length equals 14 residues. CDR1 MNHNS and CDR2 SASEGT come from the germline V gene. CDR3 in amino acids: CASSVTPKVSPLHF. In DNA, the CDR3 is TGTGCCAGCAGCGTCACTCCAAAAGTTTCACCCCTCCACTTT.

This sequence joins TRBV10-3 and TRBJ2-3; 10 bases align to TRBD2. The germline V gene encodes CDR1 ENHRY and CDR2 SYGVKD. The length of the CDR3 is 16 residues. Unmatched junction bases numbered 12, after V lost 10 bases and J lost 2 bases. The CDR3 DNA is TGTGCCACTTCGAAGGGGACTAGCGCCTCCACAGATACGCAGTATTTT. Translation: CATSKGTSASTDTQYF.